Ten or more counts support the clone carrying this TCR beta chain. Using immunoSEQ multiplex PCR, the repertoire was profiled, and TCRdb retains in-frame clones only, with some absent. The data contain 52,000 or so clones, roughly 58% of them singletons. These data come from a study of cytotoxic CD8 clonotypes in ibrutinib-treated CLL. The material was PBMCs, obtained at disease progression, from a patient treated with ibrutinib. The receptor was isolated from a human donor with chronic lymphocytic leukemia.

The CDR3, as DNA: TGCGCCAGCAGCCTCCTAGACAGGGGCGGAAACACCATATATTTT. It yields the protein CASSLLDRGGNTIYF. This chain connects TRBV4-1 to TRBJ1-3; 8 bases are shared with TRBD1. Germline lookup yields CDR1 MGHRA and CDR2 YSYEKL. V trimming: 4 bases; J trimming: 4 bases; junction bases outside the gene matches: 6. The CDR3 is 15 residues long.